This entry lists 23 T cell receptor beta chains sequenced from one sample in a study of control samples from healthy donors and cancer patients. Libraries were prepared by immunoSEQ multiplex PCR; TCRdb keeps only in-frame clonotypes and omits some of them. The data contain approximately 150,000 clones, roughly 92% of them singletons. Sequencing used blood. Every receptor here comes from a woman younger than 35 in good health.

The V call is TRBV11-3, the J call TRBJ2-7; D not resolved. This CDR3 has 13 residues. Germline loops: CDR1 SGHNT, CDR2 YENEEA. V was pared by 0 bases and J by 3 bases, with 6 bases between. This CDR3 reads CASSLEPGYEQYF. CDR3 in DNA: TGTGCCAGCAGCTTAGAGCCAGGCTACGAGCAGTACTTC.

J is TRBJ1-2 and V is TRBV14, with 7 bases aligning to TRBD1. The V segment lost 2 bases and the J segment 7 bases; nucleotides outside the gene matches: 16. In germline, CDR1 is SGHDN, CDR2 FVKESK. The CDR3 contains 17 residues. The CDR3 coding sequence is TGTGCCAGCAGCCAACGATCGACAGGGTCCTTCATAAGTGGCTACACCTTC. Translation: CASSQRSTGSFISGYTF.

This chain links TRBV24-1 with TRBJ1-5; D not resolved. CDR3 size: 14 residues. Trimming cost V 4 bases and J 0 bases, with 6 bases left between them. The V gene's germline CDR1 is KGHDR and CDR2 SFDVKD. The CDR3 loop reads CATSDPYSNQPQHF. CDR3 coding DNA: TGTGCCACCAGTGACCCCTATAGCAATCAGCCCCAGCATTTT.

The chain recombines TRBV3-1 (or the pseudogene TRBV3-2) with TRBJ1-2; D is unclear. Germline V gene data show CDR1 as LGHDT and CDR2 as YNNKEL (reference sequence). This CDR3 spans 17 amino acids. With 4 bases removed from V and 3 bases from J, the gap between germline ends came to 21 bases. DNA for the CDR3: TGTGCCAGCAGCCCCTTCTCGAGCACATTCGGACACTATGGCTACACCTTC. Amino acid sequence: CASSPFSSTFGHYGYTF.

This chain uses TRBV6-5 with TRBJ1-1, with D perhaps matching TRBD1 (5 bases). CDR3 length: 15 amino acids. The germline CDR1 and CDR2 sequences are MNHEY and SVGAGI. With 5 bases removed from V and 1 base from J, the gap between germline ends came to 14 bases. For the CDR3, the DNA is TGTGCCAGCAGTAGAGGGGAGATAGCGAACACTGAAGCTTTCTTT. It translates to CASSRGEIANTEAFF.

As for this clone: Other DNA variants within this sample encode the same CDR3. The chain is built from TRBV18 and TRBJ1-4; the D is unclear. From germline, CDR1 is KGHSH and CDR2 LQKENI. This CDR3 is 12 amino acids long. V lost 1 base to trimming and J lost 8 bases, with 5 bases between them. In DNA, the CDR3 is TGTGCCAGCTCACCACAGGGCGAAAAACTGTTTTTT. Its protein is CASSPQGEKLFF.

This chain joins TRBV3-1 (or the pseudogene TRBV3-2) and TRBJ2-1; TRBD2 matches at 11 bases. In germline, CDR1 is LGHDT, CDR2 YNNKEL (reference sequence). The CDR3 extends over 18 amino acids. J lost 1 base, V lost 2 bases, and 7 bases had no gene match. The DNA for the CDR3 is TGTGCCAGCAGCCAAACCCTTGGGACTAGCGGATCCTACAATGAGCAGTTCTTC. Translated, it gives CASSQTLGTSGSYNEQFF.

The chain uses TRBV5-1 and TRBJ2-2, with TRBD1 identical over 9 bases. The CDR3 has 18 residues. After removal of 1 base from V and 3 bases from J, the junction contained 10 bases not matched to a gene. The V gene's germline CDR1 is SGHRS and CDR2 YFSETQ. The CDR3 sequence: CASSLFLPGQGYTGELFF. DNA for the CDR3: TGCGCCAGCAGCTTGTTTCTCCCAGGACAGGGGTACACCGGGGAGCTGTTTTTT. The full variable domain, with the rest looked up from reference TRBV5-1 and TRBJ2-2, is KAGVTQTPRYLIKTRGQQVTLSCSPISGHRSVSWYQQTPGQGLQFLFEYFSETQRNKGNFPGRFSGRQFSNSRSEMNVSTLELGDSALYLCASSLFLPGQGYTGELFFGEGSRLTVL.

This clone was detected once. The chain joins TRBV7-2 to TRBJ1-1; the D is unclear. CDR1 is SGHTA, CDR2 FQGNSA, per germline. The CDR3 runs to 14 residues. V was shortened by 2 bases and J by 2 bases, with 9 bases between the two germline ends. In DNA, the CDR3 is TGTGCCAGCAGCTTATATGCCGGTAACACTGAAGCTTTCTTT. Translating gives CASSLYAGNTEAFF.

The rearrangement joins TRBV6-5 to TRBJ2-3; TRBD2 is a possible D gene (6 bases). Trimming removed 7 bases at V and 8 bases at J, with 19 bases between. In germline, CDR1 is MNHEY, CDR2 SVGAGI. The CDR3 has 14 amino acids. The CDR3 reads CASTFKAIGGTQYF. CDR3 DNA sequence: TGTGCCAGCACCTTTAAGGCCATCGGGGGTACGCAGTATTTT.

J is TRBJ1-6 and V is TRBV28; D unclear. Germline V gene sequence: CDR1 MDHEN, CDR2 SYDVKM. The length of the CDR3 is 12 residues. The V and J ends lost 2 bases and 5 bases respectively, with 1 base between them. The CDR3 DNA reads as TGTGCCAGCAGTTTACATAATTCACCCCTCCACTTT. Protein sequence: CASSLHNSPLHF.

The CDR3 DNA sequence: TGTGCCAGTAGTATCTCAGGGACGGGCTACGAGCAGTACTTC. This gives the protein CASSISGTGYEQYF. The V and J genes are TRBV19 and TRBJ2-7; D is tentatively TRBD1 or TRBD2 (5 bases each). The CDR3 is 14 amino acids. Trimming took off 3 bases at V and 3 bases at J, with 12 bases between the two ends. CDR1 is LNHDA, CDR2 SQIVND, per germline (reference sequence).

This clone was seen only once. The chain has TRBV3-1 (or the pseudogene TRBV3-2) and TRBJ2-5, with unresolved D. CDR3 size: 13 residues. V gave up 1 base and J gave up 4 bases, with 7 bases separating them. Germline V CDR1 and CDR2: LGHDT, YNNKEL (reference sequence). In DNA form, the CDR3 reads TGTGCCAGCAGCCAAGGTGACCGAGAGACCCAGTACTTC. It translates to CASSQGDRETQYF.

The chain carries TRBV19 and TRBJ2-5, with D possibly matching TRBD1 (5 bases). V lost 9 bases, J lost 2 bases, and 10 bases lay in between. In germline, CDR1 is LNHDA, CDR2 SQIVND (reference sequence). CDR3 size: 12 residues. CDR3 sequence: CASRDPQETQYF. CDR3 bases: TGTGCCAGCAGGGATCCACAAGAGACCCAGTACTTC.

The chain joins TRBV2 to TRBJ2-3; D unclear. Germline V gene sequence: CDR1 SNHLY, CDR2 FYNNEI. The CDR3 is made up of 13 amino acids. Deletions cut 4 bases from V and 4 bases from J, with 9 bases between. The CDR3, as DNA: TGTGCCAGCAGTGGGGAAGGGCCAGATACGCAGTATTTT. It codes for CASSGEGPDTQYF.

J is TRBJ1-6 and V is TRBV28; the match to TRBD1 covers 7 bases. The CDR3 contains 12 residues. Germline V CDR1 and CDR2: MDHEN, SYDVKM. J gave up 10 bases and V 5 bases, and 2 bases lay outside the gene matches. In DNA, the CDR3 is TGTGCCAGCAGTGAGGGGGCATCACCCCTCCACTTT. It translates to CASSEGASPLHF.

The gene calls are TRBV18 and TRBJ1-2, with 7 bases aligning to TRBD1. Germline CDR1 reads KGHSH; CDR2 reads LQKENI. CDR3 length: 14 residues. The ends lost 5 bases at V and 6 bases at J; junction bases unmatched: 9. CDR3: CASSSRQGPDGYTF. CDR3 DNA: TGTGCCAGCTCATCTCGACAGGGCCCGGATGGCTACACCTTC. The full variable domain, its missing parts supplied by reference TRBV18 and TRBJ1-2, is NAGVMQNPRHLVRRRGQEARLRCSPMKGHSHVYWYRQLPEEGLKFMVYLQKENIIDESGMPKERFSAEFPKEGPSILRIQQVVRGDSAAYFCASSSRQGPDGYTFGSGTRLTVV.

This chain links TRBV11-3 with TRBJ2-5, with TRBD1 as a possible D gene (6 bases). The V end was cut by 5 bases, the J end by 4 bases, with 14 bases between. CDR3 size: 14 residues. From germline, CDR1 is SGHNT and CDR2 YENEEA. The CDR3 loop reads CASSANRVAETQYF. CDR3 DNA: TGTGCCAGCAGCGCTAACAGGGTAGCAGAGACCCAGTACTTC.

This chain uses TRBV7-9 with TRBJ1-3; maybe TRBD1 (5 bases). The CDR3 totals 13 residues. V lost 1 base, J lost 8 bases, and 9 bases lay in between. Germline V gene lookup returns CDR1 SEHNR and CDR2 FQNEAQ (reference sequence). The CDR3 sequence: CASSLVLGDTIYF. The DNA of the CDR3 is TGTGCCAGCAGCTTAGTGCTGGGGGACACCATATATTTT.

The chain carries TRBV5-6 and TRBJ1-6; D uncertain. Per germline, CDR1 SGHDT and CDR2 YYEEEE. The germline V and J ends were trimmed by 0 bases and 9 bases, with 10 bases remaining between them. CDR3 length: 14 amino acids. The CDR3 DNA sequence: TGTGCCAGCAGCTTGGGAACACAGACTTCACCCCTCCACTTT. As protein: CASSLGTQTSPLHF. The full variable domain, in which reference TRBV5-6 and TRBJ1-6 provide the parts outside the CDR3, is DAGVTQSPTHLIKTRGQQVTLRCSPKSGHDTVSWYQQALGQGPQFIFQYYEEEERQRGNFPDRFSGHQFPNYSSELNVNALLLGDSALYLCASSLGTQTSPLHFGNGTRLTVT.

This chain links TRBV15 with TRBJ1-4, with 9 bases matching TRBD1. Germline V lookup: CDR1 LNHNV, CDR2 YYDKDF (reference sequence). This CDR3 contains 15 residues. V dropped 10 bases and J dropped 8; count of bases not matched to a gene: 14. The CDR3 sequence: CAINSGQGGEEKLFF. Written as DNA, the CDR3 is TGTGCCATCAACTCGGGACAGGGAGGAGAAGAAAAACTGTTTTTT.

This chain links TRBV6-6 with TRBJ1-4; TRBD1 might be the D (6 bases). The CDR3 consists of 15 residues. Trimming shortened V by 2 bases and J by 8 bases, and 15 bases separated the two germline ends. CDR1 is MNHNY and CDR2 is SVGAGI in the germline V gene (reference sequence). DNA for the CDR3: TGTGCCAGCAGTTACAACCGGGGGGCCGGGGAAAAACTGTTTTTT. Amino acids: CASSYNRGAGEKLFF.

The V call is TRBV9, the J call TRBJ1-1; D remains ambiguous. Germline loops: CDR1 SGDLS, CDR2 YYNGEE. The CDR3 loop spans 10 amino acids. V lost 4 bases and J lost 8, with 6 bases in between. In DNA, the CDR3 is TGTGCCAGCAGCCCAAGGGAAGCTTTCTTT. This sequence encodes CASSPREAFF.